The next 7 T cell receptor beta chains were all read from a single sample in a study of cytomegalovirus exposure and HLA in healthy donors. Vbeta (60) and Jbeta (13) primers were used in the PCR. Sequencing was performed with immunoSEQ multiplex PCR; in TCRdb, only in-frame clones are kept and a portion is missing. Here the sample table reports 75,000 to 100,000 clones. Sequences were obtained from PBMCs. The receptor source for this set is a woman aged 55 to 70 in good health and CMV-seronegative.

This chain uses TRBV14 with TRBJ2-3, with 11 bases matching TRBD2. V dropped 4 bases and J dropped 4; count of bases not matched to a gene: 22. This CDR3 region has 21 residues. Germline-derived CDR1 and CDR2 are SGHDN and FVKESK. CDR3 nucleotide sequence: TGTGCCAGCAGCCTTCCACTCCTAGCGGGAGGCCGGTCGGATCGCGCAGATACGCAGTATTTT. Amino acid sequence: CASSLPLLAGGRSDRADTQYF. Supplemented by reference TRBV14 and TRBJ2-3, the full variable domain reads EAGVTQFPSHSVIEKGQTVTLRCDPISGHDNLYWYRRVMGKEIKFLLHFVKESKQDESGMPNNRFLAERTGGTYSTLKVQPAELEDSGVYFCASSLPLLAGGRSDRADTQYFGPGTRLTVL.

The gene calls are TRBV7-9 and TRBJ1-2, with 7 nucleotides matching TRBD1. Germline assignment: CDR1 SEHNR and CDR2 FQNEAQ (reference sequence). CDR3 length: 12 residues. V shed 10 bases and J 4 bases; nucleotides not matched to a gene: 6. The CDR3 DNA reads TGTGCCATACAGGGACAGTCCTATGGCTACACCTTC. It specifies CAIQGQSYGYTF.

This chain links TRBV5-1 with TRBJ2-1; D is perhaps TRBD2 (5 bases). Germline assignment: CDR1 SGHRS and CDR2 YFSETQ. Trimming took 1 base from V and 9 from J, leaving 14 bases between them. There are 14 residues in the CDR3. The CDR3 DNA follows: TGCGCCAGCAGCTTGTCGTCTCCGGCGGGTGAGCAGTTCTTC. Amino acids: CASSLSSPAGEQFF.

V and J are TRBV28 and TRBJ2-3, with 9 bases that match TRBD2. Germline assignment: CDR1 MDHEN and CDR2 SYDVKM. The CDR3 spans 16 residues. With 4 bases clipped from V and 8 bases from J, the junction kept 13 bases outside the gene matches. The CDR3 DNA follows: TGTGCCAGCAGTTCTTACTTAGCGGGAGCGGTTGGTACGCAGTATTTT. This codes for CASSSYLAGAVGTQYF.

This chain links TRBV9 with TRBJ2-3; no firm D call. Trimming removed 0 bases from V and 4 bases from J, with 9 bases in between. The CDR3 loop spans 14 amino acids. CDR1 SGDLS and CDR2 YYNGEE come from the germline V gene. CDR3: CASSVDMSADTQYF. The CDR3, as DNA: TGTGCCAGCAGCGTAGATATGAGTGCAGATACGCAGTATTTT.

Regarding this clone: Mismatch with germline at one junction end may stem from a read error. This chain joins TRBV30 and TRBJ2-5, with TRBD2 as a possible D gene (6 bases). The CDR3 has 14 residues. Looked up from germline, CDR1 is GTSNPN and CDR2 is SVGIG (reference sequence). CDR3 nucleotides: TGTGCCGGGAGTTTGAGTAGGAGGGGAGAGACCCAGTACTTC. This translates into CAGSLSRRGETQYF.

This clone shows up as medium-sized by frequency. V and J are TRBV10-3 and TRBJ2-7, with 12 bases that match TRBD2. V dropped 7 bases and J dropped 1; count of bases not matched to a gene: 5. This CDR3 has 15 amino acids. Germline CDR1 is ENHRY and CDR2 is SYGVKD. The CDR3 nucleotides read TGTGCCATCAACCGAGGACTAGCGGGATCCTACGAGCAGTACTTC. Protein: CAINRGLAGSYEQYF.